This T cell receptor beta chain stems from a study of control samples from healthy donors and cancer patients. The assay was immunoSEQ multiplex PCR, and TCRdb's table has in-frame clones only and misses some. The repertoire includes 65,000 to 90,000 clones, about 90% of them detected once, and about a fifth sits in the top ten. This TCR came from a man in his forties or fifties in good health. Sequenced sample: blood.

CDR3 sequence (DNA): TGTGCCAGTACACGCAGCGGGAGCCCCTCGGGCTCCTACAATGAGCAGTTCTTC. This translates into CASTRSGSPSGSYNEQFF. The chain links TRBV19 to TRBJ2-1; 8 bases are a match to TRBD2. V was pared by 7 bases and J by 0 bases, with 14 bases of the junction left unmatched. CDR3 length: 18 residues. The germline V gene encodes CDR1 LNHDA and CDR2 SQIVND (reference sequence).